The rows below give T cell receptor beta chains drawn from one sample of a study of T-cell reconstitution after alpha-beta-depleted transplantation in children. Each CDR3 protein gets one entry after TCRdb re-called the PCR reads with MiXCR. The top ten hold roughly 5.4% of the sample, which has about half a million distinct CDR3 sequences, roughly an eighth seen once. The material sequenced was PBMCs from the stem cell graft donor, taken from the stem cell graft. These receptor sequences come from a human donor who donated a stem cell graft to a child with combined immunodeficiency. The CDR3 runs from the conserved cysteine through the conserved F or W. D genes are given only for firm matches.

TRBJ2-7	13	TRBD1	TRBV29-1	CSGRDRSSYEQYF
TRBJ2-7	13	-	TRBV20-1	CSSQLGRRYEQYF
TRBJ2-1	14	TRBD2	TRBV18	CASSPRSSGNEQFF
TRBJ1-1	14	-	TRBV15	CATSREGAGTAGGF
TRBJ2-5	15	TRBD1	TRBV24-1	CATSDYNRGQETQYF
TRBJ2-7	14	-	TRBV6-1	CASSRRDGDYEQYF
TRBJ2-5	15	-	TRBV7-9	CASSLRGGNTETQYF
TRBJ2-3	13	-	TRBV29-1	CSVEEQNTDTQYF
TRBJ1-3	15	-	TRBV5-5	CASSLAWWGGNTIYF
TRBJ2-1	18	-	TRBV4-3	CASSQDRPVTDPDNEQFF
TRBJ2-7	15	TRBD2	TRBV5-1	CASSFLAGGGAEQYF
TRBJ2-3	13	TRBD2	TRBV29-1	CSVESSGADTQYF
TRBJ1-3	15	-	TRBV4-3	CASTNRFSSGNTIYF
TRBJ1-1	15	TRBD1	TRBV9	CASSLQGASDTEAFF
TRBJ2-5	12	-	TRBV6-5	CASSYPGAPQYF
TRBJ2-5	17	TRBD2	TRBV9	CASSARGGLADQETQYF
TRBJ2-1	17	TRBD1	TRBV7-9	CASSPQGASPSYNEQFF
TRBJ2-7	13	-	TRBV18	CASSPPQNPEQYF
TRBJ1-1	14	-	TRBV12-3/TRBV12-4	CASRSRGAGTEAFF
TRBJ2-3	16	TRBD2	TRBV20-1	CSARPGIAGRGDTQYF
TRBJ1-2	16	-	TRBV7-9	CASSSAGTRVNYGYTF
TRBJ2-1	13	-	TRBV7-2	CASSPRSYNEQFF
TRBJ2-3	16	TRBD1	TRBV12-3/TRBV12-4	CASIRSRDRGRSTQYF
TRBJ2-5	14	TRBD2	TRBV6-5	CASSSTSVMETQYF
TRBJ1-5	13	-	TRBV7-9	CASSSLGNQPQHF
TRBJ2-1	17	-	TRBV3-1	CASSPVRWQSSYNEQFF
TRBJ2-5	16	-	TRBV15	CATSRDGGALGDTQYF
TRBJ2-7	15	-	TRBV7-9	CASSLANLQRYEQYF
TRBJ2-3	17	TRBD1	TRBV28	CASSILVFGTGTDTQYF
TRBJ2-1	13	-	TRBV12-3/TRBV12-4	CASTLAPFNEQFF
TRBJ2-1	17	-	TRBV3-1	CASSQSTRMPTYNEQFF
TRBJ2-6	17	-	TRBV10-3	CAISGSGLSSGANVLTF
TRBJ2-7	14	TRBD2	TRBV4-2	CASSPGLAGFEQYF
TRBJ1-2	14	-	TRBV12-3/TRBV12-4	CASSFSVGPVGVTF
TRBJ2-2	13	-	TRBV7-3	CASSAYNTGELFF
TRBJ2-5	14	-	TRBV5-1	CASSWGPGEETQYF
TRBJ2-3	16	-	TRBV7-9	CASSFPTDSSTDTQYF
TRBJ1-1	15	-	TRBV6-1	CASSDRSYMNTEAFF